The rows below give T cell receptor beta chains drawn from one sample of a study of blood T cell repertoires in COVID-19. Generated by immunoSEQ multiplex PCR, the TCRdb table keeps only in-frame clones and is missing some. The repertoire includes some 300,000 clones, around 88% of them detected once, and about 7% sits in the top ten. Input material: peripheral blood. The receptors originated from a woman younger than 45 who had recovered from COVID-19. CDR3s include the opening cysteine and the closing phenylalanine or tryptophan. The D gene is left open where the match is weak. The size entry is marked missing in some rows and otherwise reads once, few, many or a size class.

size,V,J,D,CDR3,DNA
-,TRBV28,TRBJ2-7,TRBD1,CASSLEAGGPIYEQYF,TGTGCCAGCAGTTTAGAGGCAGGGGGCCCAATCTACGAGCAGTACTTC
-,TRBV19,TRBJ2-6,TRBD1,CASSTGTGGSGANVLTF,TGTGCCAGTAGTACCGGGACAGGGGGCTCTGGGGCCAACGTCCTGACTTTC
-,TRBV4-2,TRBJ1-2,TRBD1,CASSQEWTGAYGYTF,TGTGCCAGCAGCCAAGAATGGACAGGCGCCTATGGCTACACCTTC
-,TRBV5-1,TRBJ2-1,TRBD1,CASSLRQGAYDEQFF,TGCGCCAGCAGCTTAAGACAGGGGGCCTACGATGAGCAGTTCTTC
-,TRBV4-2,TRBJ2-3,-,CASSQDRSGGEDTQYF,TGTGCCAGCAGCCAAGATCGGTCGGGGGGCGAAGATACGCAGTATTTT
-,TRBV5-4,TRBJ1-2,TRBD1,CASSPDSDRGDGYTF,TGTGCCAGCAGCCCAGACTCGGACAGGGGAGATGGCTACACCTTC
-,TRBV14,TRBJ2-1,-,CASSPLASANEQFF,TGTGCCAGCAGCCCACTAGCTAGCGCCAATGAGCAGTTCTTC
-,TRBV18,TRBJ1-1,TRBD1,CASSPRVQGGGNTEAFF,TGTGCCAGCTCACCACGAGTACAGGGGGGGGGTAACACTGAAGCTTTCTTT
-,TRBV27,TRBJ2-1,TRBD2,CASSLTSGGHNEQFF,TGTGCCAGCAGTCTGACTAGCGGGGGACACAATGAGCAGTTCTTC
-,TRBV5-6,TRBJ1-1,TRBD1,CASSTHPQGDTEAFF,TGTGCCAGCAGCACGCATCCCCAGGGGGACACTGAAGCTTTCTTT
-,TRBV10-3,TRBJ2-7,TRBD1,CAISGNPGQDRGSYEQYF,TGTGCCATCAGTGGGAACCCTGGGCAGGACAGGGGTTCCTACGAGCAGTACTTC
-,TRBV28,TRBJ2-4,-,CASSLGDLNIQYF,TGTGCCAGCAGTTTAGGAGATCTGAACATTCAGTACTTC
-,TRBV6-4,TRBJ1-1,-,CASSDSKTPSEAFF,TGTGCCAGCAGTGACTCTAAGACACCGTCTGAAGCTTTCTTT
-,TRBV5-1,TRBJ2-5,TRBD2,CASSRIAGVQETQYF,TGCGCCAGCAGTAGGATAGCGGGGGTCCAAGAGACCCAGTACTTC
-,TRBV3-1/TRBV3-2,TRBJ1-1,TRBD1,CASSQVTGGGAFF,TGTGCCAGCAGCCAAGTGACAGGGGGAGGCGCTTTCTTT
-,TRBV13,TRBJ2-2,-,CASRAGQQNTGELFF,TGTGCCAGCAGAGCTGGGCAGCAAAACACCGGGGAGCTGTTTTTT
-,TRBV7-3,TRBJ2-3,-,CASSLRSTTDTQYF,TGTGCCAGCAGCCTTAGGAGCACCACAGATACGCAGTATTTT
-,TRBV19,TRBJ1-1,-,CASKKEGTEAFF,TGTGCCAGTAAGAAAGAGGGCACTGAAGCTTTCTTT
-,TRBV27,TRBJ1-5,TRBD1,CASSPGQGKASNQPQHF,TGTGCCAGCAGTCCCGGACAGGGAAAAGCGAGCAATCAGCCCCAGCATTTT
-,TRBV6-5,TRBJ2-3,TRBD2,CASKGLAGGQDTQYF,TGTGCCAGCAAGGGACTAGCGGGGGGCCAGGATACGCAGTATTTT
-,TRBV5-5,TRBJ1-2,-,CASSLPGTRYGYTF,TGTGCCAGCAGTCTCCCTGGGACACGGTATGGCTACACCTTC
few,TRBV7-6,TRBJ1-1,-,CASSLQTGNTEAFF,TGTGCCAGCAGCCTCCAGACAGGGAACACTGAAGCTTTCTTT
-,TRBV15,TRBJ2-3,TRBD2,CATSSAGRGDTQYF,TGTGCCACCAGCAGTGCCGGGAGGGGAGATACGCAGTATTTT
-,TRBV5-4,TRBJ1-4,TRBD1,CASTPDRANEKLFF,TGTGCCAGCACCCCGGACAGGGCAAATGAAAAACTGTTTTTT
-,TRBV5-1,TRBJ1-6,-,CASSFFDSNSPLHF,TGCGCCAGCTCATTTTTTGACAGTAATTCACCCCTCCACTTT
-,TRBV28,TRBJ1-5,TRBD1,CASRSGGAGNQPQHF,TGTGCCAGCAGGTCAGGGGGCGCGGGAAATCAGCCCCAGCATTTT
-,TRBV5-5,TRBJ1-4,TRBD1,CASSSGTAGNEKLFF,TGTGCCAGCAGTTCGGGGACAGCTGGTAATGAAAAACTGTTTTTT
-,TRBV27,TRBJ1-6,-,CASSSVSSYNSPLHF,TGTGCCAGCAGTTCCGTGAGCTCCTATAATTCACCCCTCCACTTT
-,TRBV28,TRBJ1-5,-,CASSPNPGGSRQPQHF,TGTGCCAGCAGTCCAAACCCGGGGGGGTCCCGTCAGCCCCAGCATTTT